Following are 10 T cell receptor beta chains from one sample sequenced in a study of blood T cell repertoires in COVID-19. Data came from immunoSEQ multiplex PCR; TCRdb stores just in-frame clones and leaves some out. The data hold over 140,000 clones, with 60% to 80% observed a single time. The sequencing sample was made of PBMCs or T cells enriched from blood (not recorded which). The receptor set was obtained from a woman in her forties or fifties who had recovered from COVID-19.

This chain uses TRBV14 with TRBJ1-5, with D uncertain. Germline assignment: CDR1 SGHDN and CDR2 FVKESK. This CDR3 contains 17 residues. Trimming removed 1 base from V and 0 bases from J, with 13 bases in between. CDR3 coding DNA: TGTGCCAGCAGCCAAGTCTATGACAATTTTAGCAATCAGCCCCAGCATTTT. This encodes CASSQVYDNFSNQPQHF.

This clone was detected only once. The rearrangement links TRBV6-2 or TRBV6-3 to TRBJ1-4; D unclear. The germline V gene has CDR1 MNHEY and CDR2 SVGEGT. The CDR3 is 12 residues long. Between the trimmed V and J ends, which lost 2 bases and 10 bases, there was a span of 8 bases. The CDR3 protein is CASSYGQLKLFF. The CDR3 DNA follows: TGTGCCAGCAGTTACGGGCAGTTAAAACTGTTTTTT.

The CDR3 sequence: CASSLRGTGDNAEAFF. CDR3 DNA sequence: TGTGCCAGCAGCCTAAGGGGGACAGGGGATAACGCTGAAGCTTTCTTT. The chain uses TRBV11-2 and TRBJ1-1; 10 bases fit TRBD1. Germline values: CDR1 SGHAT, CDR2 FQNNGV. This CDR3 has 16 residues. V shed 5 bases, J shed 6 bases, and the junction held 12 bases outside the gene matches.

This sequence joins TRBV7-9 and TRBJ1-1; D unresolved. This CDR3 region has 15 residues. Trimming pared 5 bases from V and 0 bases from J, leaving 13 bases between. The germline CDR1 and CDR2 sequences are SEHNR and FQNEAQ (reference sequence). The CDR3 nucleotides are TGTGCCAGCAGCCCCCTGAGCAGGATGAACACTGAAGCTTTCTTT. This encodes CASSPLSRMNTEAFF.

The chain is built from TRBV27 and TRBJ2-3, with TRBD1 as a possible D gene (5 bases). This CDR3 is 16 amino acids long. CDR1 and CDR2 (germline): MNHEY, SMNVEV (reference sequence). Trimming took 3 bases from V and 5 from J, leaving 18 bases between them. The CDR3 is CASSFGPPQRGDTQYF. CDR3 bases: TGTGCCAGCAGTTTTGGGCCCCCACAAAGGGGAGATACGCAGTATTTT.

The genes are TRBV7-6 and TRBJ2-5, with 8 positions matching TRBD1. The germline CDR1 and CDR2 sequences are SGHVS and FNYEAQ. This CDR3 is built from 14 residues. Germline trimming cut 5 bases from V and 5 bases from J; bases unmatched to any gene: 7. The CDR3 DNA reads as TGTGCCAGCAGCGCCAGACAGGGGAGGGAGACCCAGTACTTC. This sequence encodes CASSARQGRETQYF.

J is TRBJ2-2 and V is TRBV27; 7 bases are shared with TRBD1. Germline trimming cut 4 bases from V and 1 base from J; bases unmatched to any gene: 6. CDR3 length equals 16 residues. Germline CDR1 is MNHEY and CDR2 is SMNVEV (reference sequence). This chain's CDR3 is CASSWGTARNTGELFF. CDR3 in DNA: TGTGCCAGCAGTTGGGGGACAGCGAGGAACACCGGGGAGCTGTTTTTT.

The rearrangement joins TRBV10-1 to TRBJ1-1; possible D gene TRBD1, 6 bases. In germline, CDR1 is WNHNN, CDR2 SYGVQD (reference sequence). This CDR3 has 13 amino acids. Deletions cut 6 bases from V and 3 bases from J, with 11 bases between. CDR3 nucleotides: TGCGCCAGCAGATACGCAGGGGACACTGAAGCTTTCTTT. It is translated as CASRYAGDTEAFF.

The J gene is TRBJ2-5, the V gene TRBV7-2; TRBD2 aligns across 13 bases. Per germline, CDR1 SGHTA and CDR2 FQGNSA. J gave up 2 bases and V 5 bases, and 5 bases lay outside the gene matches. There are 16 residues in the CDR3. The CDR3 nucleotides are TGTGCCAGCAGCCTCAGACTAGCGGGAGGACAAGAGACCCAGTACTTC. Translating it yields CASSLRLAGGQETQYF.

This clone was detected only a few times. V gene TRBV7-9 combines with J gene TRBJ1-1; D is perhaps TRBD1 (5 bases). V shed 5 bases and J shed 1 base, with 20 bases lying between them. Germline lookup yields CDR1 SEHNR and CDR2 FQNEAQ (reference sequence). This CDR3 spans 17 amino acids. The CDR3 nucleotides are TGTGCCAGCAGCGAGTCCCGGGGGGTTAAGGGGAACACTGAAGCTTTCTTT. Translating gives CASSESRGVKGNTEAFF.